The sequence of this T cell receptor (beta chain) was determined in a study of shared clonotypes between healthy human individuals. In the study overall: Each donor contributed plates that comprised three CD4 naive, three CD4 memory, two CD8 naive and one CD8 memory. Study findings and constraints: All-four-donor shared clonotypes had higher generation probabilities than non-shared clonotypes did. Across subsets, estimated richness was generally greater for naive than for memory populations.

The CDR3 length is 17 residues. Germline-derived CDR1 and CDR2 are SGDLS and YYNGEE. Trimming at V came to 0 bases and at J to 4 bases, leaving 7 bases not matched to a gene. Turning to this clone: Its antigen remains unidentified.

TCRdb keeps only in-frame clones here, not all; method: immunoSEQ multiplex PCR. Of millions of clones listed, approximately 93% are singletons. The source of this sequence is a man younger than 35 in good health. Some clones in this sample may be carry-over from other donors' samples. The source material was naive CD4+ T cells from PBMCs. Subset in this sample: CD45RA+ positively selected. The V gene is TRBV9, the J gene TRBJ2-1, with TRBD2 matching 10 bases. This chain's CDR3 is CASSVGIAGGGYNEQFF. The CDR3 coding sequence is TGTGCCAGCAGCGTAGGGATAGCGGGAGGAGGGTACAATGAGCAGTTCTTC.